This T cell receptor (beta chain) appears in the sequencing data of a study of CD8 T cells in Susac syndrome. Roughly 0.45 to 1 ug RNA was reverse transcribed with random hexamers. Amplification of the TCR beta CDR3 was carried out by immunoSEQ multiplex PCR, which spanned a total of 54 Vbeta and 13 Jbeta segments. TCRdb redid the calling of the immunoSEQ multiplex PCR reads with MiXCR, one entry per CDR3 protein. The sample contains hundreds of thousands of distinct CDR3 sequences, more than 75% of which appear only once. Note on this clonotype: One end of the junction does not line up with germline, which may come from a read error.

This CDR3 has 15 residues. Germline V gives CDR1 SGHTA, CDR2 FQGNSA. The sample taken for sequencing was CD8+ T cells from PBMCs. The source is a human donor with multiple sclerosis. The rearrangement uses TRBV7-2 and TRBJ2-7; D is uncertain. The CDR3 nucleotides are TGTGCCAGCGGCTTCAGGTTGGGTAGTTCCTACGAGCAGTACTTC. As protein: CASGFRLGSSYEQYF.